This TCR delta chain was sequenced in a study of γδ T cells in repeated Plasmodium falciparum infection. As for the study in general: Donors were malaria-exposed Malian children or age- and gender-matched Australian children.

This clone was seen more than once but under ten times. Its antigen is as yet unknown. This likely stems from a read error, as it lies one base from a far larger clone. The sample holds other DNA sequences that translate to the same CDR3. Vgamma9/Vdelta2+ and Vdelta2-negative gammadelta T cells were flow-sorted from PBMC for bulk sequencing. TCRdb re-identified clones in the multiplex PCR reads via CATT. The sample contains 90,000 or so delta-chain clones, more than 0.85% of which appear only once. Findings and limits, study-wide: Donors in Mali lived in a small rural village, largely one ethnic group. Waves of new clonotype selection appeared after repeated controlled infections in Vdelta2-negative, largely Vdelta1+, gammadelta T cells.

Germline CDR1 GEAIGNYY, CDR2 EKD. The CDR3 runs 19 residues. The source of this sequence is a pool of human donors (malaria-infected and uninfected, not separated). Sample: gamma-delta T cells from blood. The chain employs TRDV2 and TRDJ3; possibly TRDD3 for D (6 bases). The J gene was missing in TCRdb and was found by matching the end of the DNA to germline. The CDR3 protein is CACDTGGYLSSWDTRQMFF. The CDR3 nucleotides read TGTGCCTGTGACACTGGGGGGTACCTAAGCTCCTGGGACACTCGACAGATGTTTTTC.